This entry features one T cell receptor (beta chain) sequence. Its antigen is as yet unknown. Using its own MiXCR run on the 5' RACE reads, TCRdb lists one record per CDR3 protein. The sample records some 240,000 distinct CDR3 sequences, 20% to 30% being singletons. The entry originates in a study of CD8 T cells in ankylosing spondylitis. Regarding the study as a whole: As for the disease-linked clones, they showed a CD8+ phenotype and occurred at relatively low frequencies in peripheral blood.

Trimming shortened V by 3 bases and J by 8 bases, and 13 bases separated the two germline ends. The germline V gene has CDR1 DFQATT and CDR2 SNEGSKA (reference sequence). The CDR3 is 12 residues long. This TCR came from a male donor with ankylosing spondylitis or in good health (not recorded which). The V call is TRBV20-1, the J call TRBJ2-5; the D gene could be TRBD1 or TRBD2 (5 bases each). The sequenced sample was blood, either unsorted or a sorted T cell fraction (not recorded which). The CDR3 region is CSARQLGATQYF. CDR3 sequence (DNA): TGCAGTGCTAGGCAACTCGGGGCAACCCAGTACTTC.